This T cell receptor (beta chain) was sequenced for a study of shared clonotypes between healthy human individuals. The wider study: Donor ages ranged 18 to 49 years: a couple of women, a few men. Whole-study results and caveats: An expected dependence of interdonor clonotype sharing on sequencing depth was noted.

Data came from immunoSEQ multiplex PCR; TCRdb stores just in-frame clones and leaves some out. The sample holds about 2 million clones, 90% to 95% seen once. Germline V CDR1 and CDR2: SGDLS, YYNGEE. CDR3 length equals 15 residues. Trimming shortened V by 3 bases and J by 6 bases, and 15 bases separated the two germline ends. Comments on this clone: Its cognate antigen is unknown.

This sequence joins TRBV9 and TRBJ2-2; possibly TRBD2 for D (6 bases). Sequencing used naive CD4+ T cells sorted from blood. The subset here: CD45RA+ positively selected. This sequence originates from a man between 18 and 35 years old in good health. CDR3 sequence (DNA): TGTGCCAGCAGCGCCGAGGCGGGATCCCCCGGGGAGCTGTTTTTT. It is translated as CASSAEAGSPGELFF.